This paragraph covers one T cell receptor beta chain sequence. Alongside a J-beta primer mix, a sample-barcoded 5' primer served in a second PCR lasting 7 to 11 cycles. TCRdb ran MiXCR on the 5' RACE reads and lists one entry per CDR3 protein. In the table there are about 1 million distinct CDR3 sequences, almost 25% of which are singletons. The data originate from a study of blood T cells in healthy people across ages. This CDR3 has 13 residues. Germline V gives CDR1 DFQATT, CDR2 SNEGSKA (reference sequence). Another study also made use of these data, one on T cells of mothers and their children.

Sequencing was done on a sample of blood. This clonotype was obtained from a girl aged 2-10 years in good health. V gene TRBV20-1 combines with J gene TRBJ2-5; the match to TRBD2 covers 10 bases. Matching the DNA end better, TRBJ2-7 makes the J call doubtful. The CDR3 sequence: CSATAGGPYEQYF. CDR3 bases: TGCAGTGCTACAGCGGGGGGGCCCTACGAGCAGTACTTC.